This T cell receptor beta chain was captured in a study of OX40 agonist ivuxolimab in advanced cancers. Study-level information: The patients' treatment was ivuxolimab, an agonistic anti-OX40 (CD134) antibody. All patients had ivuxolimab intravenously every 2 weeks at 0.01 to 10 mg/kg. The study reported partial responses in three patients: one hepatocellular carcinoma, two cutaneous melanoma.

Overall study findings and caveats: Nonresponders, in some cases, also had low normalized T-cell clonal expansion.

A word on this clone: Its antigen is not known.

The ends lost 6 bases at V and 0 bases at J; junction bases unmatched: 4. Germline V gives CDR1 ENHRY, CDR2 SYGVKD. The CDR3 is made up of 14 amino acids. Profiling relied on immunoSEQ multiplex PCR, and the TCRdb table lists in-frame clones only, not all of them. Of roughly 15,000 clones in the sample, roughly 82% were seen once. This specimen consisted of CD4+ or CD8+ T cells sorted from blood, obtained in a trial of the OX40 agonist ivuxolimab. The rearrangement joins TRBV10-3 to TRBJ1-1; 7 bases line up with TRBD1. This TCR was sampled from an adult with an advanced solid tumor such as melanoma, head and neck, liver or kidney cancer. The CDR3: CAISPGQMNTEAFF. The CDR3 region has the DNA TGTGCCATCAGCCCGGGACAGATGAACACTGAAGCTTTCTTT.